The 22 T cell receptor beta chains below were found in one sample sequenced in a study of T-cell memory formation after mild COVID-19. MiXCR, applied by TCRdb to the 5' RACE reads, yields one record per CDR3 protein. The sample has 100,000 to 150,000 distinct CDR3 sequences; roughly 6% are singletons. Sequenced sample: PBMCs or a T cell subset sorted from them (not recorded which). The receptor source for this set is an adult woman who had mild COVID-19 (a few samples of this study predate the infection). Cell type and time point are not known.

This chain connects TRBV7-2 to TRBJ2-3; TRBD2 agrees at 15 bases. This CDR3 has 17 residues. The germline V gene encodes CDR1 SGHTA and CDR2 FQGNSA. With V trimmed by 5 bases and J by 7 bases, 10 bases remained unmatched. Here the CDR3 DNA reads TGTGCCAGCAGCCCCAGGACTAGCGGGAGGGGGGGGAATACGCAGTATTTT. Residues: CASSPRTSGRGGNTQYF.

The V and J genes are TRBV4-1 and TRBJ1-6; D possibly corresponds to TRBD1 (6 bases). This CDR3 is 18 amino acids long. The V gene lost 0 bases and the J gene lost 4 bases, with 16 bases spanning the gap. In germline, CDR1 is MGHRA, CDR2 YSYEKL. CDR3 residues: CASSQDGGHSLYNSPLHF. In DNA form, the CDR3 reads TGCGCCAGCAGCCAAGATGGGGGCCATAGCCTGTATAATTCACCCCTCCACTTT.

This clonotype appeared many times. In DNA, the CDR3 is TGCGCCACCCGACTGGGGGGGAACACCGGGGAGCTGTTTTTT. It specifies CATRLGGNTGELFF. The V and J genes are TRBV10-2 and TRBJ2-2; possible D gene TRBD2, 6 bases. Between the trimmed V and J ends, which lost 10 bases and 1 base, there was a span of 13 bases. CDR1 and CDR2 from the germline V gene are WSHSY and SAAADI. This CDR3 is 14 amino acids long.

The CDR3 nucleotides read TGTGCCAGCAGCCAAGACGAGGTCCCAACCTACAATGAGCAGTTCTTC. Translation gives CASSQDEVPTYNEQFF. The chain employs TRBV3-1 and TRBJ2-1; no firm D call. Germline V gene sequence: CDR1 LGHDT, CDR2 YNNKEL (reference sequence). The CDR3 is made up of 16 amino acids. Trimming cost V 0 bases and J 2 bases, with 11 bases left between them.

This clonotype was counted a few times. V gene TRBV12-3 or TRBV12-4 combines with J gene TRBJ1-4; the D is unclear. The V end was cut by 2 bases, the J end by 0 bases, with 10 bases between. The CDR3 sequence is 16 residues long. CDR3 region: CASSLKGITTNEKLFF. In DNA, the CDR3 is TGTGCCAGCAGTTTAAAAGGGATCACAACTAATGAAAAACTGTTTTTT.

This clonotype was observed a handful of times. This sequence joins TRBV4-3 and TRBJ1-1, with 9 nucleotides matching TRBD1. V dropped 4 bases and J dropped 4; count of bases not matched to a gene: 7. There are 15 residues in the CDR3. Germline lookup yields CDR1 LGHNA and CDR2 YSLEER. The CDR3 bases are TGCGCCAGCAGCCTCGGACAGGGGCTGTCCACTGAAGCTTTCTTT. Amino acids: CASSLGQGLSTEAFF.

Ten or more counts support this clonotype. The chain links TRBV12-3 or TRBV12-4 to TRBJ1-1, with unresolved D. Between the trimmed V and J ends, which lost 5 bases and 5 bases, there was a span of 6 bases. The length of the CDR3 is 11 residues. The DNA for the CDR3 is TGTGCCAGCAGTCGGAAAACTGAAGCTTTCTTT. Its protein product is CASSRKTEAFF.

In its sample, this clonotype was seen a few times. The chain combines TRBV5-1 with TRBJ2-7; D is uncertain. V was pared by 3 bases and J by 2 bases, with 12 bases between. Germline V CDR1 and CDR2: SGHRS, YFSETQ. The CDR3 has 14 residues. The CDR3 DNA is TGCGCCAGCAGCTCCAGAACCCCCACCTACGAGCAGTACTTC. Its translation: CASSSRTPTYEQYF.

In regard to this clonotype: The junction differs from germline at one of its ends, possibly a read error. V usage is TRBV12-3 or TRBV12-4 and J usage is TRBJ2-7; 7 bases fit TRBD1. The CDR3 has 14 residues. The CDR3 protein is CASNLQGTTYEQYF. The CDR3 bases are TGTGCCAGCAATTTACAGGGGACCACCTACGAGCAGTACTTC.

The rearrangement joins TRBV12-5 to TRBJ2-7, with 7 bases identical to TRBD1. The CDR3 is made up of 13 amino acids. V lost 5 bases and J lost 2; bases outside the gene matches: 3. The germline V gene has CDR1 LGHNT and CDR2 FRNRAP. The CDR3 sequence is CASGPGQTYEQYF. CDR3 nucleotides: TGTGCTAGTGGTCCGGGACAGACCTACGAGCAGTACTTC.

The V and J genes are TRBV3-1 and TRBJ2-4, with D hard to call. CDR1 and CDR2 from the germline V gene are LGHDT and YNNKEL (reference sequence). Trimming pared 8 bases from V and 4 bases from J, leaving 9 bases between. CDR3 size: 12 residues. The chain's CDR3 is CASGHQKNIQYF. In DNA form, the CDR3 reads TGTGCCAGCGGGCACCAGAAAAACATTCAGTACTTC.

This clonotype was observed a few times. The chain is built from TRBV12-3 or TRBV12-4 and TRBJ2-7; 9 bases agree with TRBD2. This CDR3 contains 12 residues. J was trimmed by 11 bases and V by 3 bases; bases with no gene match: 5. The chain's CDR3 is CASSLGTSMEYF. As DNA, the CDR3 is TGTGCCAGCAGTTTGGGGACTAGCATGGAGTACTTC.

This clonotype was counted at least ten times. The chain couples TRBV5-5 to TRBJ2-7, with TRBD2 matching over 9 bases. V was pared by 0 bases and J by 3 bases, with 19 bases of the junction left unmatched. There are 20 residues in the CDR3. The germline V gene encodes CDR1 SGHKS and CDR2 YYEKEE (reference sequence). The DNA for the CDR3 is TGTGCCAGCAGCTTGGGATTAGGAAGTAGCGGGAGTACTAGGGGCTACGAGCAGTACTTC. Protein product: CASSLGLGSSGSTRGYEQYF. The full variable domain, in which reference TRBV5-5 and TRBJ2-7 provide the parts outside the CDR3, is DAGVTQSPTHLIKTRGQQVTLRCSPISGHKSVSWYQQVLGQGPQFIFQYYEKEERGRGNFPDRFSARQFPNYSSELNVNALLLGDSALYLCASSLGLGSSGSTRGYEQYFGPGTRLTVT.

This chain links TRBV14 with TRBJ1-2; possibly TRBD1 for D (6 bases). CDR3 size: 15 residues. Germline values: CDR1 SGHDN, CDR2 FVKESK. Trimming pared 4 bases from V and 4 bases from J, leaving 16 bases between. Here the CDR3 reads CASSPWIDRSYGYTF. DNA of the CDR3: TGTGCCAGCAGCCCTTGGATTGACAGGAGCTATGGCTACACCTTC.

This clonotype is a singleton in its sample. CDR3 residues: CASRRDANTGELFF. The DNA of the CDR3 is TGTGCCAGCCGGCGGGACGCGAACACCGGGGAGCTGTTTTTT. The rearrangement uses TRBV7-3 and TRBJ2-2; D is possibly TRBD2 (6 bases). Trimming shortened V by 8 bases and J by 0 bases, and 10 bases separated the two germline ends. The CDR3 has 14 amino acids. CDR1 and CDR2 from the germline V gene are SGHTA and FQGTGA.

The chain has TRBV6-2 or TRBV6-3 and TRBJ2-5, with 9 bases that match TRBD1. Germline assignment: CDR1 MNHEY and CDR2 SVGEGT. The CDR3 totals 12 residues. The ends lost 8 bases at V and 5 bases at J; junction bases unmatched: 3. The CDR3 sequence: CASGTGMETQYF. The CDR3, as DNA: TGTGCCAGCGGGACAGGGATGGAGACCCAGTACTTC.

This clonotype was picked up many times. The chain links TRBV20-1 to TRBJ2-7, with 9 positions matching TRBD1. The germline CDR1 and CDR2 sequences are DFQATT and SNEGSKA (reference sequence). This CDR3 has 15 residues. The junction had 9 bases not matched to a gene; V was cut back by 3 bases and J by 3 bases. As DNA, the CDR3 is TGCAGTGCTAGTGTAACCGGGACAGGGCACTACGAGCAGTACTTC. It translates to CSASVTGTGHYEQYF.

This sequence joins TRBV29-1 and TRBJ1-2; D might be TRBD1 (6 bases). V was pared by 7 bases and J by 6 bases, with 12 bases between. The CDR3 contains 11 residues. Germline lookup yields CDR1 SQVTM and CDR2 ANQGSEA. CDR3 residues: CSARGGNGYTF. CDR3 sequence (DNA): TGCAGCGCGAGGGGGGGTAATGGCTACACCTTC.

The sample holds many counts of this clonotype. The CDR3 is CASSGLAGGDSYNEQFF. The CDR3 bases are TGCGCCAGCAGCGGGCTAGCGGGGGGCGACTCCTACAATGAGCAGTTCTTC. This chain connects TRBV5-1 to TRBJ2-1; 11 nucleotides align to TRBD2. With 4 bases clipped from V and 0 bases from J, the junction kept 6 bases outside the gene matches. This CDR3 has 17 residues. The germline V gene has CDR1 SGHRS and CDR2 YFSETQ. Full variable domain (remainder filled in from reference TRBV5-1 and TRBJ2-1): KAGVTQTPRYLIKTRGQQVTLSCSPISGHRSVSWYQQTPGQGLQFLFEYFSETQRNKGNFPGRFSGRQFSNSRSEMNVSTLELGDSALYLCASSGLAGGDSYNEQFFGPGTRLTVL.

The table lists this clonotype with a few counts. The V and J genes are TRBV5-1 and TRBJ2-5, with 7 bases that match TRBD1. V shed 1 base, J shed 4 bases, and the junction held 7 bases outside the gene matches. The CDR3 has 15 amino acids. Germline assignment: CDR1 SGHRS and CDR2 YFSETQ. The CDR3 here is CASSLPGTVPETQYF. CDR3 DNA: TGCGCCAGCAGCTTGCCGGGGACAGTCCCAGAGACCCAGTACTTC.

This chain's CDR3 is CSVVLTTLAGFFQPSTDTQYF. Written as DNA, the CDR3 is TGCAGCGTTGTCCTAACAACTCTAGCGGGGTTCTTTCAACCTAGCACAGATACGCAGTATTTT. The rearrangement links TRBV29-1 to TRBJ2-3, with 9 bases aligning to TRBD2. The length of the CDR3 is 21 residues. Germline V gene sequence: CDR1 SQVTM, CDR2 ANQGSEA. With V trimmed by 4 bases and J by 0 bases, 23 bases remained unmatched.

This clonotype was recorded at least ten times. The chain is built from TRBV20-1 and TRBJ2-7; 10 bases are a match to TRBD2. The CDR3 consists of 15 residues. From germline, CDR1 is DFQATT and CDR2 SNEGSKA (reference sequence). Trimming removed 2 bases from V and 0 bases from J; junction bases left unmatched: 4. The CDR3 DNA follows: TGCAGTGCTAGACCGAGCGGGAGGGGCTCCTACGAGCAGTACTTC. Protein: CSARPSGRGSYEQYF.